Listed here are 2 T cell receptor beta chains from one sample, sequenced in a study of Ad26.COV2.S vaccination and SARS-CoV-2 variants. Only in-frame clones appear in the TCRdb table, and some are missing; sequencing was by immunoSEQ multiplex PCR. The sample lists 350,000 to 450,000 clones, about 92% occurring once. Documented treatment: some 20 received Ad26.COV2.S at low or high dose, single or two shots; 5 received placebo; per-sample allocation not given. Vaccine and placebo recipients were sampled on day 63 after the first injection. Sequencing was performed on peripheral blood, taken in a trial of Ad26.COV2.S vaccine versus placebo. These receptor sequences come from a person between 18 and 65 years old who received the Ad26.COV2.S COVID-19 vaccine or a placebo.

The chain joins TRBV7-9 to TRBJ2-7, with D maybe TRBD1 (6 bases). V shed 5 bases and J shed 2 bases, with 10 bases lying between them. The CDR3 contains 13 residues. In germline, CDR1 is SEHNR, CDR2 FQNEAQ (reference sequence). The CDR3: CASSPRQAYEQYF. CDR3 nucleotides: TGTGCCAGCAGCCCTCGACAGGCCTACGAGCAGTACTTC.

The chain combines TRBV27 with TRBJ1-2; a possible D gene is TRBD1 (5 bases). There are 14 residues in the CDR3. V shed 5 bases and J shed 0 bases, with 10 bases lying between them. CDR1 and CDR2 (germline): MNHEY, SMNVEV (reference sequence). DNA for the CDR3: TGTGCCAGCAGTAGCGACAGAGCTAACTATGGCTACACCTTC. It translates to CASSSDRANYGYTF.